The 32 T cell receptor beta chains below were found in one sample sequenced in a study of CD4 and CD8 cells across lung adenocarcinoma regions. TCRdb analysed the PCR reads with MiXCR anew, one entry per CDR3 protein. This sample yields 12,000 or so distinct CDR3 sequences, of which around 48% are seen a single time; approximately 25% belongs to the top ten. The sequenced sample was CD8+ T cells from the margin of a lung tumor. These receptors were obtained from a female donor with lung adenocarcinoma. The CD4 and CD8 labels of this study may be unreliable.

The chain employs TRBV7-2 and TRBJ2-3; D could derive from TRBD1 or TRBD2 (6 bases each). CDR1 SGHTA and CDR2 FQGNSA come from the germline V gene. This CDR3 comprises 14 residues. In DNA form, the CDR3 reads TGTGCGGGCAGCCCCGGACGGGGGCCAGATACGCAGTATTTT. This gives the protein CAGSPGRGPDTQYF.

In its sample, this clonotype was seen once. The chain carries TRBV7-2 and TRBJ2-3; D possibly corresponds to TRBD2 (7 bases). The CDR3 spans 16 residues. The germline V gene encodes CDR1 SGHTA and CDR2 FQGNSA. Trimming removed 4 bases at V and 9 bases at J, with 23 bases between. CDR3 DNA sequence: TGTGCCAGCAGCTCCTCTAGGGGGGGGGCCCAAGAGACGCAGTATTTT. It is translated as CASSSSRGGAQETQYF. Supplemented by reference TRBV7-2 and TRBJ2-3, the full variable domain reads GAGVSQSPSNKVTEKGKDVELRCDPISGHTALYWYRQSLGQGLEFLIYFQGNSAPDKSGLPSDRFSAERTGGSVSTLTIQRTQQEDSAVYLCASSSSRGGAQETQYFGPGTRLTVL.

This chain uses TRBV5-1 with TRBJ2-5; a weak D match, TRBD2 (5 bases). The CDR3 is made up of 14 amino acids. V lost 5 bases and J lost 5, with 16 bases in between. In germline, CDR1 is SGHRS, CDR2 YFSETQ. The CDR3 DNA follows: TGCGCCAGCAGATTAAGCGGACCGGGGGAGACCCAGTACTTC. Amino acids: CASRLSGPGETQYF.

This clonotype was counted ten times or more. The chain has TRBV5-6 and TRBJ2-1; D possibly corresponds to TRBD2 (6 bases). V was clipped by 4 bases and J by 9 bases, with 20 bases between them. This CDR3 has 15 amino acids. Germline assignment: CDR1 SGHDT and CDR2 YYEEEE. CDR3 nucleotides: TGTGCCAGCAGCCACAGCGTTTCTAGCGTCGTTGAGCAGTTCTTC. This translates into CASSHSVSSVVEQFF.

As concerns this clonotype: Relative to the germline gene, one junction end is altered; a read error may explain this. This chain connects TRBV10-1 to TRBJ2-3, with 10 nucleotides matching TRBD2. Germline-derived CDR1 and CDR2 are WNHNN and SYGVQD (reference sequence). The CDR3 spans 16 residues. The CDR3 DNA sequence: TGCGCCAGCAGTGATAAGAGCGGGGGGGCCACAGATACTCAGTATTTT. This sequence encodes CASSDKSGGATDTQYF.

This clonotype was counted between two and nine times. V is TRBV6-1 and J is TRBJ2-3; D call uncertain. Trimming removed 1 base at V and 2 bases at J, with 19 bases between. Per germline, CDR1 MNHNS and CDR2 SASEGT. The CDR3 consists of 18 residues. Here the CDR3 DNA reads TGTGCCAGCAGTGAAGGGAGCCTTAGTCGGGCCAACACAGATACGCAGTATTTT. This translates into CASSEGSLSRANTDTQYF.

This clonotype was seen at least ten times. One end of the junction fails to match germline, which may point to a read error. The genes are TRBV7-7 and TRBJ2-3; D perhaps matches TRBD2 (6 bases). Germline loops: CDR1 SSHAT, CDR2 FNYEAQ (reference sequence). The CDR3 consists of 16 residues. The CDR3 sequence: CASSLGRDSSTDTQYF. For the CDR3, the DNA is TGTGCTAGCAGCTTAGGCCGGGACTCCAGCACAGATACGCAGTATTTT.

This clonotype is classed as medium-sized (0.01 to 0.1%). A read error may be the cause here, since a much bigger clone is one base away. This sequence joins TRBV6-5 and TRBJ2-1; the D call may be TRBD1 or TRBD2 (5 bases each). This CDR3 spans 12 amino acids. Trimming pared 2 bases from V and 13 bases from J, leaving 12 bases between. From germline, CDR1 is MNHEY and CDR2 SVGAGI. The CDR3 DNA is TGTGCCAGCAGTTACGGGGGAGAGACCCAGTTCTTC. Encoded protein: CASSYGGETQFF.

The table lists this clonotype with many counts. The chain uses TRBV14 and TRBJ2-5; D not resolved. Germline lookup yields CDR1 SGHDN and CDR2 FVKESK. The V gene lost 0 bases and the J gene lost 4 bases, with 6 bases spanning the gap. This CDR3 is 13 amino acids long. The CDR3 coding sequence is TGTGCCAGCAGCCAAGATTTTCGAGAGACCCAGTACTTC. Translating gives CASSQDFRETQYF.

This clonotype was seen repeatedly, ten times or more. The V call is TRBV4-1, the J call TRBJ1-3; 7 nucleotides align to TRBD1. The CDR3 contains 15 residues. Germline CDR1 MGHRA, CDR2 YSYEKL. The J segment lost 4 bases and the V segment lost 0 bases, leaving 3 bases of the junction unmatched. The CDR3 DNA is TGCGCCAGCAGCCAAGACGACAGGGTGGGAAACACCATATATTTT. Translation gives CASSQDDRVGNTIYF.

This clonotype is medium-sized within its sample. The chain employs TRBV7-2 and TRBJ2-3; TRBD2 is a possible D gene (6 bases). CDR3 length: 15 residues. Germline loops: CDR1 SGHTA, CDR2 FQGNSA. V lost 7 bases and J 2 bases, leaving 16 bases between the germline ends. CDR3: CASTELALSTDTQYF. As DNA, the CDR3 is TGTGCCAGCACCGAGCTAGCGCTTTCCACAGATACGCAGTATTTT.

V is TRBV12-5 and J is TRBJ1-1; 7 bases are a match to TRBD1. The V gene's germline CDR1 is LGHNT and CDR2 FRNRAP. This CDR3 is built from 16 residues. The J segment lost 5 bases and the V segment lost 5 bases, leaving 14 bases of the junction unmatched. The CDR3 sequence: CASGRPTGPEGTEAFF. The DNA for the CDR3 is TGTGCTAGTGGTCGACCGACAGGGCCCGAGGGGACTGAAGCTTTCTTT. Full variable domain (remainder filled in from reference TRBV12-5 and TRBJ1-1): DARVTQTPRHKVTEMGQEVTMRCQPILGHNTVFWYRQTMMQGLELLAYFRNRAPLDDSGMPKDRFSAEMPDATLATLKIQPSEPRDSAVYFCASGRPTGPEGTEAFFGQGTRLTVV.

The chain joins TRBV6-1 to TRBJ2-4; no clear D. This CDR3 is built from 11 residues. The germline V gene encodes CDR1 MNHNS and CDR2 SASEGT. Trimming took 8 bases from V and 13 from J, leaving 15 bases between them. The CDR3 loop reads CASPCAYTQYF. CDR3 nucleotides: TGTGCCAGCCCATGCGCCTACACGCAGTACTTC.

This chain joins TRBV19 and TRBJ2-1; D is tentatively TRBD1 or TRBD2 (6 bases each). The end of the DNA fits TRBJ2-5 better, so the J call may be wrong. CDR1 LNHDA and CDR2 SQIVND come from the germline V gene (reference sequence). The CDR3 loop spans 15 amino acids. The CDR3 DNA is TGTGCCAGTAGTATCGATGGAGGGGGCCAAGAGACCCAGTACTTC. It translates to CASSIDGGGQETQYF.

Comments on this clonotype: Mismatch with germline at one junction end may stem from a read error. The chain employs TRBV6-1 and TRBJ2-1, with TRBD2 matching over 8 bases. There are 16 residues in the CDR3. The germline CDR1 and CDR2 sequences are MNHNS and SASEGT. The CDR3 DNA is TGTGCCAGCAGTGAAGCGCCCGGGGGGGCCTCAGATGCGCAGTTCTTT. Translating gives CASSEAPGGASDAQFF.

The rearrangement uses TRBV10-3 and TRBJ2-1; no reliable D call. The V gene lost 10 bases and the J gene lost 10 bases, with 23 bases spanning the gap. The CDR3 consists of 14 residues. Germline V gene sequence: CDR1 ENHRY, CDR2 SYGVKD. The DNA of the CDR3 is TGTGCCACCCTCCCGGCCCTGCAAATGTGGGAGCAGTTCTTC. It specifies CATLPALQMWEQFF.

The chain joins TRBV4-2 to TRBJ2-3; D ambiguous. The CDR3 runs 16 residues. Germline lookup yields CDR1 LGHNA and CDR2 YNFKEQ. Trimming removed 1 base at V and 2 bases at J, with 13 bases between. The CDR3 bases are TGTGCCAGCAGCCAAGGAACGGGCTCATACACAGATACGCAGTATTTT. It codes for CASSQGTGSYTDTQYF.

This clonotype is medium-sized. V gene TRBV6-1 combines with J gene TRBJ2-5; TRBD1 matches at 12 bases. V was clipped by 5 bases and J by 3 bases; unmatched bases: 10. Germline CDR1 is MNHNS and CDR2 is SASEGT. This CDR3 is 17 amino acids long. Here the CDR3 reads CASSPRDRGLGEETQYF. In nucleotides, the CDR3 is TGTGCCAGCAGTCCGAGGGACAGGGGGCTCGGGGAAGAGACCCAGTACTTC.

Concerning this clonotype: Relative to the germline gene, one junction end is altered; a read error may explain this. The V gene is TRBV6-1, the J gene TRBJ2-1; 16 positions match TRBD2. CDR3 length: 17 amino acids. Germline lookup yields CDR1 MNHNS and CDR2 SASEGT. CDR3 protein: CASRTGLAGGPYDAQFF. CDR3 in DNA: TGTGCCAGCAGGACGGGACTAGCGGGGGGGCCGTACGATGCGCAGTTTTTT.

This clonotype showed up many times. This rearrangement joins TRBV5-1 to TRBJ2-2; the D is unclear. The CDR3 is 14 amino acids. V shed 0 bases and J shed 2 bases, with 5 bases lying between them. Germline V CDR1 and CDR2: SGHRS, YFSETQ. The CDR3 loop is CASSLGVNTGELFF. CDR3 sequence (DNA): TGCGCCAGCAGCTTGGGTGTCAACACCGGGGAGCTGTTTTTT.

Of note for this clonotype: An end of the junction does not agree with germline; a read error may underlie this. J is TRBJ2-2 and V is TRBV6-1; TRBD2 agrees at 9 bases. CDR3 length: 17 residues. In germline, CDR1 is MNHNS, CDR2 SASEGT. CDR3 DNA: TGTGCCAGCAGGCGACTAGCGGAGGGGCTGAGCACCGAGGCGCTGTATTTT. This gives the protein CASRRLAEGLSTEALYF.

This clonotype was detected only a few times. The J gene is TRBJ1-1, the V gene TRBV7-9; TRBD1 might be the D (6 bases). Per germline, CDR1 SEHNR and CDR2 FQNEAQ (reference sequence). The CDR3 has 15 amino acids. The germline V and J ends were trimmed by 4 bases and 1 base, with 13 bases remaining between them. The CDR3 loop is CASSSQSGQNTEAFF. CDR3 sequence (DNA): TGTGCCAGCAGCTCCCAATCGGGACAGAACACTGAAGCTTTCTTT.

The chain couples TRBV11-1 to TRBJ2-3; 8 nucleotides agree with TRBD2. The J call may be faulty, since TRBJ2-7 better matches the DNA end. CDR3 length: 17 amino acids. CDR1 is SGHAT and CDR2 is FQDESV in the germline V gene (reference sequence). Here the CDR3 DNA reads TGTGCCAGCAGCCCCCGCGGGGGGCCGAGACGAACAGACACGCAGTACTTC. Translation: CASSPRGGPRRTDTQYF.

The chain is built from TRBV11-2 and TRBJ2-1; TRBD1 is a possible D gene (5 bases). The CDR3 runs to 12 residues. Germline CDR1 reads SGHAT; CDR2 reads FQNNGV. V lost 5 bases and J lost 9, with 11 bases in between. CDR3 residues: CASSETGTEQFF. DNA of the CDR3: TGTGCCAGCAGCGAAACAGGTACTGAGCAGTTCTTC.

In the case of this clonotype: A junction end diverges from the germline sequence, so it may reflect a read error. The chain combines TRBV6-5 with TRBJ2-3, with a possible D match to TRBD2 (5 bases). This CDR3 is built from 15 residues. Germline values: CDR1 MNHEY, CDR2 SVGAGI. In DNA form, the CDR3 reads TGTGCCAGCAGATTCTCCGCTGCTAGCACCAATAAGCAGTTTTTT. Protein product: CASRFSAASTNKQFF.

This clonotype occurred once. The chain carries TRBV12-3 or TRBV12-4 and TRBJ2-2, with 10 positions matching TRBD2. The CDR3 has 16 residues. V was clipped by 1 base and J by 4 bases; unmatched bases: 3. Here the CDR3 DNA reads TGTGCCAGCAGTTTAGGTAGCGGGAGGACCACCGGGGAGCTGTTTTTT. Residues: CASSLGSGRTTGELFF.

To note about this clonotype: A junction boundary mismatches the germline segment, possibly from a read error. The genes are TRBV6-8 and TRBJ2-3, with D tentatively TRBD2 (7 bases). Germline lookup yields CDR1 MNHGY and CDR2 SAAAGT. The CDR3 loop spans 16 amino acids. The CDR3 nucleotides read TGTTCCAGCGCGCCTCGCGGGGGCCGTACCCCAGATACCCAGTATTTT. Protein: CSSAPRGGRTPDTQYF.

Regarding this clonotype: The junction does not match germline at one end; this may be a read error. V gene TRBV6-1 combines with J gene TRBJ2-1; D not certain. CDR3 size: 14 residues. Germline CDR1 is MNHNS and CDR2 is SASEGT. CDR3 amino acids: CASSDLERYNAQYF. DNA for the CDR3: TGTGCCAGCAGTGATTTGGAGCGTTACAATGCGCAGTACTTT.

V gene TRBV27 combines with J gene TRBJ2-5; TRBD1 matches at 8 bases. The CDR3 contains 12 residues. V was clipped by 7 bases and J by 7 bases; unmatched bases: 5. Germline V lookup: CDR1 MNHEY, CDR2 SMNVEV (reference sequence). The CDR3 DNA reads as TGTGCCAGCAACTACAGGGGGTGGACCCAGTACTTC. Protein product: CASNYRGWTQYF.

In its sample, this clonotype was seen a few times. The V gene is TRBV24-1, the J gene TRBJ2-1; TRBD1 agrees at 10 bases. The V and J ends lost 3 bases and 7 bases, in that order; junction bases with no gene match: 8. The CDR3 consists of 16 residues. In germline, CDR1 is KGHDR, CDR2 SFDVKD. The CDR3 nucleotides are TGTGCCACCAGTGATCGATGGACAGGGGGGTATAATGAGCAGTTCTTC. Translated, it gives CATSDRWTGGYNEQFF.

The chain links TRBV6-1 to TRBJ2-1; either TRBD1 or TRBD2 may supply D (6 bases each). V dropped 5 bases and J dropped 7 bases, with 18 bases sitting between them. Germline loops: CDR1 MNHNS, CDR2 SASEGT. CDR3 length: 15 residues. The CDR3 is CASSTRRGGPNEQFF. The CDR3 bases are TGTGCCAGCAGTACCCGGCGTGGGGGGCCGAATGAGCAGTTCTTC.

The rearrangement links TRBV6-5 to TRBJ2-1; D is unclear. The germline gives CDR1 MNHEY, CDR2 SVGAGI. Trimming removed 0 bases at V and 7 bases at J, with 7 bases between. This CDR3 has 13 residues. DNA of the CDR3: TGTGCCAGCAGTTACTCGATCTGGAATGAGCAGTTCTTC. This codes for CASSYSIWNEQFF.